This TCR beta chain was recovered during a study of cytomegalovirus exposure and HLA in healthy donors. Study-wide context: Within an early data release were roughly 90 million unique TCRs drawn from HLA-typed donors. General observations from the study: The study put about 180 TCR beta chains on its list as cytomegalovirus-associated.

Concerning this clone: What it binds is not known.

Primers included in the PCR were 60 Vbeta and 13 Jbeta primers. In the original analysis: Tens of millions of unique TCR beta chains, roughly 10 million shared, were counted in a later analysis. The method was immunoSEQ multiplex PCR; TCRdb's version includes in-frame clones alone and lacks a portion of them. V and J calls and clone size are as listed in that table; D and trimming were resolved from the DNA. The repertoire includes around 100,000 clones, around 76% of them detected once, and roughly 19% sits in the top ten. Unmatched junction bases numbered 17, after V lost 4 bases and J lost 9 bases. The germline V gene has CDR1 SGHVS and CDR2 FQNEAQ. CDR3 size: 17 residues.

The TCR originated in a woman aged 55-69 years in good health and CMV-seropositive. The sequencing input was PBMCs. The chain combines TRBV7-8 with TRBJ2-1; 8 positions agree with TRBD2. The CDR3 protein is CASSSLRASGFRSEQFF. CDR3 nucleotide sequence: TGTGCCAGCAGCTCCCTTAGGGCTAGCGGGTTCCGGAGTGAGCAGTTCTTC.